This T cell receptor beta chain was sequenced during a study of blood T cell repertoires in COVID-19 (dated by TCRdb to the early 2020s). Background on the whole study: Collaborator samples came from the United States, Italy and Spain and covered acute and convalescent phases of COVID-19. The material from the prospective study consisted of cDNA or gDNA derived from T cells, B-cell-depleted T cells, or PBMCs. The dataset comprised deeply sampled blood TCRbeta repertoires from subjects exposed to, actively infected with, or recovered from COVID-19. The sample metadata nearly always contained a de-identified subject ID, COVID-19 status, age in years and sex. Samples were obtained from the ongoing ImmuneRACE study (first 160 participants) and from some 1,300 subjects provided by 6 global collaborators. The repertoires were released in a freely available public database intended as a resource for research on the immune response to SARS-CoV-2. Where available, HLA class I and class II types were obtained from metadata supplied by the sample provider rather than from assay-based typing. Here is what the overall study found, with its caveats: How much clinical and demographic metadata was included differed by source and by participant, and the metadata was provided uncurated.

From the cysteine up to the phenylalanine, the CDR3 has a length of 15 residues. The entry retains the CDR3 DNA only, 45 bases that are in frame from base 1. According to the germline V gene, CDR1 reads WSHSY and CDR2 reads SAAADI. V is pruned by 8 bases and J by 8 bases, leaving 11 bases of the junction without a gene match. TCRbeta CDR3 regions were amplified from genomic DNA using the immunoSEQ Assay, a bias-controlled multiplex PCR. The authors' pipeline ran thus. Within the assay, amplification of reference gene primers was used to estimate how many nucleated cells each sample contained. To quantify the absolute abundance of each unique TCRbeta CDR3 rearrangement, sequence reads were collapsed and filtered. For each sample, productive Simpson clonality was calculated as the square root of Simpson's diversity index across productive rearrangements. TCRdb's version of the immuneACCESS table is confined to in-frame rearrangements and falls short of the full clone set. An unresolved V gene accounts for under half of the shortfall where checked; the remainder is of unknown origin. V, J and clone size reflect that table, while D and trimming were determined from the DNA. Recorded for this sample are under 200,000 clones; about 88% of them occurred a single time. The top ten hold approximately 6.5% of the sample.

The collaborating institutions used their own protocols to collect whole blood in K2EDTA tubes. Collaborator samples were shipped for TCRbeta analysis as frozen whole blood, isolated PBMCs, or DNA extracted from either sample type. Turning to this clone: Its antigen is unknown. No much larger clonotype is one base removed from it; base qualities were not supplied.

The source material was peripheral blood. The V and J genes are TRBV10-2 and TRBJ2-1, with 11 bases aligning to TRBD2. This TCR was recovered from a woman older than 75 in a cohort sampled during active or convalescent COVID-19. This receptor has the CDR3 CASLAGGHHPHEQFF. The base sequence is TGCGCCAGCTTAGCGGGGGGGCACCACCCCCATGAGCAGTTCTTC.